This TCR beta chain was recovered during a study of blood T cells in healthy people across ages. The CDR3 has 13 residues. The V end was cut by 8 bases, the J end by 4 bases, with 14 bases between. For the second PCR, which ran for about 7 to 11 cycles, a sample-barcoded 5' primer and a J-beta primer mix were used. TCRdb reprocessed the 5' RACE reads via MiXCR and lists one record per CDR3 protein. This table has some 1.5 million distinct CDR3 sequences, 35% to 45% appearing once. The authors drew about 10 milliliters of peripheral blood from each donor. The gene calls are TRBV12-3 or TRBV12-4 and TRBJ1-1, with a weak D call TRBD1 (5 bases). The clonotype comes from a woman in her late teens or twenties in good health. Sequenced sample: blood. The CDR3 sequence is CASRTSGGTEAFF. CDR3 DNA sequence: TGTGCCAGCCGGACTTCGGGGGGCACTGAAGCTTTCTTT.